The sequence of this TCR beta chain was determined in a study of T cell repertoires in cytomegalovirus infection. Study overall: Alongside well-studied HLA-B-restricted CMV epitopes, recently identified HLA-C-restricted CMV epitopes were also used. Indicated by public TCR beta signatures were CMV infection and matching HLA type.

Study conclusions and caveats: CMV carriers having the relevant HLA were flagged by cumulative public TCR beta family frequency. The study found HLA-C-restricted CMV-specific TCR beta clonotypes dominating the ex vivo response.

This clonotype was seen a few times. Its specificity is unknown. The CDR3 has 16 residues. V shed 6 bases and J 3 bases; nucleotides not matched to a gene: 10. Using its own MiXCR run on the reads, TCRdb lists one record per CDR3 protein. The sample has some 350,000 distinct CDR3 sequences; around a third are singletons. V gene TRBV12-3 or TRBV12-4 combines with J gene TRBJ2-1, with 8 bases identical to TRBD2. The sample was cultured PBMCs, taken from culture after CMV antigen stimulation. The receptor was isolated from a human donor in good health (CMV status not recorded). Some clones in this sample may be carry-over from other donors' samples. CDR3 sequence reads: CASSPNLAGLYNEQFF. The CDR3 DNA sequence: TGTGCCAGCAGCCCCAACCTAGCGGGCCTCTACAATGAGCAGTTCTTC.